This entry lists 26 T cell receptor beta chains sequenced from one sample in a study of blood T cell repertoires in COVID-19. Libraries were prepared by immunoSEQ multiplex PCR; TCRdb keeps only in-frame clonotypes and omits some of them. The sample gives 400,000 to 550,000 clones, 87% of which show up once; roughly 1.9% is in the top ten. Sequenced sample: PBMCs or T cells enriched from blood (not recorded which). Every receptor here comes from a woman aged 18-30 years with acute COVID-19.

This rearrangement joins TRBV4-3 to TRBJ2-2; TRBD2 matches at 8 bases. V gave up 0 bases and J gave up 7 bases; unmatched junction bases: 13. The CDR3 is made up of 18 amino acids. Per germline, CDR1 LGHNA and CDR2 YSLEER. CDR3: CASSQDLSSGPASGELFF. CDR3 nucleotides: TGCGCCAGCAGCCAAGATCTGTCTAGCGGGCCAGCTAGCGGGGAGCTGTTTTTT.

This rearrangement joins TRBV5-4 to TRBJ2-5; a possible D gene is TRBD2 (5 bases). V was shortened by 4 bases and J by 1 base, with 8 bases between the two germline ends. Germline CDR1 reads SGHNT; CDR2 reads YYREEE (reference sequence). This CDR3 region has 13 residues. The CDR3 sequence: CASSTSAQETQYF. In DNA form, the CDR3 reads TGTGCCAGCAGCACTAGTGCCCAAGAGACCCAGTACTTC.

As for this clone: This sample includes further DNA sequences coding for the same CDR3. The CDR3, as DNA: TGTGCCAGCAGCTTAGCGCCAGGGGGCGGGTACGAGCAGTACTTC. The encoded protein is CASSLAPGGGYEQYF. The chain links TRBV7-8 to TRBJ2-7; 8 bases fit TRBD1. V lost 0 bases and J lost 4; bases outside the gene matches: 5. The length of the CDR3 is 15 residues. CDR1 is SGHVS and CDR2 is FQNEAQ in the germline V gene.

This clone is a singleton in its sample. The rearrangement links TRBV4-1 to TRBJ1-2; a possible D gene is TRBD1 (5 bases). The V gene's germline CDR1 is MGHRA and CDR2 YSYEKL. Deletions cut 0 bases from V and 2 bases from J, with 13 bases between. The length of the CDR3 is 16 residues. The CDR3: CASSQEGQRVNYGYTF. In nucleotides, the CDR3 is TGCGCCAGCAGCCAAGAGGGGCAGCGGGTGAACTATGGCTACACCTTC.

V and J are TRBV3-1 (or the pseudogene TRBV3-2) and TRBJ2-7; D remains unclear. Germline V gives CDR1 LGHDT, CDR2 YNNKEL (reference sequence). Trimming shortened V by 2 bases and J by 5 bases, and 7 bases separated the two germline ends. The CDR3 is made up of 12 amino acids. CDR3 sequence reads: CASSQYMDEQYF. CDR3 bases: TGTGCCAGCAGCCAATACATGGACGAGCAGTACTTC.

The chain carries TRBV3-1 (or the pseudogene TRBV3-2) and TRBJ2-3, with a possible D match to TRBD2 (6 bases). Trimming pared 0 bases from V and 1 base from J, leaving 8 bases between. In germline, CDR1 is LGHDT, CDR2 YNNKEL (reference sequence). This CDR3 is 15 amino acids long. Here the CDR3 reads CASSQDGGGTDTQYF. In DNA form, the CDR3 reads TGTGCCAGCAGCCAAGATGGCGGGGGCACAGATACGCAGTATTTT.

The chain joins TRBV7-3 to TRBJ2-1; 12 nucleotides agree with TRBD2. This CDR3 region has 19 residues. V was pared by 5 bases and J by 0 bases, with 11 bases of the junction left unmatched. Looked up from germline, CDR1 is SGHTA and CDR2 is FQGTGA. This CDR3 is CASSPNPGLAGPSYNEQFF. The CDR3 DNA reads TGTGCCAGCAGCCCGAACCCGGGACTAGCGGGCCCCTCCTACAATGAGCAGTTCTTC.

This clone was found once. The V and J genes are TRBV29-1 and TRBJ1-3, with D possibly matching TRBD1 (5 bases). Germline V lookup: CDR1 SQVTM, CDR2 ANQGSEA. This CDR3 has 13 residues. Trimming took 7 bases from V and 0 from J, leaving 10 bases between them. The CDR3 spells CSGPRDSGNTIYF. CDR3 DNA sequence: TGCAGCGGCCCCAGGGACTCTGGAAACACCATATATTTT.

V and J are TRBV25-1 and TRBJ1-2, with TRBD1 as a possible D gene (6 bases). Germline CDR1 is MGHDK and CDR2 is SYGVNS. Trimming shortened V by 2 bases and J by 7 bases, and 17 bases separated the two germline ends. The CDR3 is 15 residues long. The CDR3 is CASSETPTGLGGYTF. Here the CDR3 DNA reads TGTGCCAGCAGTGAAACACCTACAGGGTTGGGTGGCTACACCTTC.

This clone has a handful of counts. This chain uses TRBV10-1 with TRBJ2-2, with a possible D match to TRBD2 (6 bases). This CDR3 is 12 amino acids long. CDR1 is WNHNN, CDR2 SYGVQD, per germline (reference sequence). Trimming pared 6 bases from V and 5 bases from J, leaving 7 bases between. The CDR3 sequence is CASRAGTGELFF. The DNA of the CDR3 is TGCGCCAGCAGGGCGGGGACCGGGGAGCTGTTTTTT.

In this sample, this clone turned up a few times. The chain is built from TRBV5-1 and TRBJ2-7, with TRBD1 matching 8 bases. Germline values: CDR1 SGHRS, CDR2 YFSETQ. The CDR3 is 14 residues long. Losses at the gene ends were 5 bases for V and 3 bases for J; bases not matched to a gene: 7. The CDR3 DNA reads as TGCGCCAGCAGTACCAGGACAGGGAACTACGAGCAGTACTTC. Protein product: CASSTRTGNYEQYF.

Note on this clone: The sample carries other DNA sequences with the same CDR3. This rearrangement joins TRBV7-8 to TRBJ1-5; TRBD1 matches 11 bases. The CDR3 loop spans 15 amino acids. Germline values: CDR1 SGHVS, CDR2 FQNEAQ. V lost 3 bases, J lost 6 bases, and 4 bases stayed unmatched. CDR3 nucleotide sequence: TGTGCCAGCAGCTTGGACAGGGGGCAGGGTCAGCCCCAGCATTTT. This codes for CASSLDRGQGQPQHF.

Written as DNA, the CDR3 is TGTGCCAGCAGGACAGATTTAGCAGATACGCAGTATTTT. It is translated as CASRTDLADTQYF. This rearrangement joins TRBV12-3 or TRBV12-4 to TRBJ2-3; D may be TRBD1 (5 bases). V was clipped by 6 bases and J by 4 bases, with 11 bases between them. The CDR3 runs 13 residues.

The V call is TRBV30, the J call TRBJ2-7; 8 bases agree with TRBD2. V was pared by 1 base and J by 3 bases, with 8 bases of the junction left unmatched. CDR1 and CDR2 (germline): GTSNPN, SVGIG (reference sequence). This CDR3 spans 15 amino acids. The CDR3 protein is CAWSDSGRWFYEQYF. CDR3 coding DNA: TGTGCCTGGAGTGACAGCGGGAGATGGTTCTACGAGCAGTACTTC.

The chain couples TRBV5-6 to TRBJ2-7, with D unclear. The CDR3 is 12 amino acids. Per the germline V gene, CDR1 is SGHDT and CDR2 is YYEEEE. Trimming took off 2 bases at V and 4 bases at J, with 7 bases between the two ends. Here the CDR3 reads CASSLDGYEQYF. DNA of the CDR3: TGTGCCAGCAGCTTAGACGGGTACGAGCAGTACTTC.

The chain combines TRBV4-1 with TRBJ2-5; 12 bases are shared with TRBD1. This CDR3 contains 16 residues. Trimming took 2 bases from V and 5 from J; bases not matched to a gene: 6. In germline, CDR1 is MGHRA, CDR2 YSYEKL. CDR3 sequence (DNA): TGCGCCAGCAGCCAATGGGGACAGGGGGCAGGGGAGACCCAGTACTTC. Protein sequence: CASSQWGQGAGETQYF.

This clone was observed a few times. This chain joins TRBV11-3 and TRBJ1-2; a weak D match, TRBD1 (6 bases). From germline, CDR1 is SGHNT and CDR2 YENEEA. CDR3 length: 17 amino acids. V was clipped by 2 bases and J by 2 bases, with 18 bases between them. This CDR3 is CASSLSLPETGNYGYTF. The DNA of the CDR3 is TGTGCCAGCAGCTTATCCTTGCCAGAGACAGGAAACTATGGCTACACCTTC.

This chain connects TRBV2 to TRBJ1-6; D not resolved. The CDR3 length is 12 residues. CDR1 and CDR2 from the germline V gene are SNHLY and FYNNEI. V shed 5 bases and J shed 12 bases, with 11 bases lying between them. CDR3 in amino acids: CASSPQRGPLHF. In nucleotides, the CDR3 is TGTGCCAGCAGTCCTCAGCGCGGACCCCTCCACTTT.

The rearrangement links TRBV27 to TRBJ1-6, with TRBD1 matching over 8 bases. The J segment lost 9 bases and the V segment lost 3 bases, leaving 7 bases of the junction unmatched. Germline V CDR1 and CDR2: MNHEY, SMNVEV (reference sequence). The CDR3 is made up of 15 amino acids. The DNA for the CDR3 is TGTGCCAGCAGTTTCGGACAGGGCTCTAGTTCACCCCTCCACTTT. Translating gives CASSFGQGSSSPLHF.

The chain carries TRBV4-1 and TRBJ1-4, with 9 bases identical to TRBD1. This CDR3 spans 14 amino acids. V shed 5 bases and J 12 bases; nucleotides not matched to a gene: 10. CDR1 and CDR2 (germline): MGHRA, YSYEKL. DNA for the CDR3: TGCGCCAGCAGCAAAGGGACAGGGCGTTCGGAACTGTTTTTT. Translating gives CASSKGTGRSELFF.

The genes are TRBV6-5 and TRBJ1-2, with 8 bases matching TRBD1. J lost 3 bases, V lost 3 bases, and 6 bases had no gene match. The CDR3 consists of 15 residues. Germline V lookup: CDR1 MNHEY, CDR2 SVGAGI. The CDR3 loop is CASSYSGTGDYGYTF. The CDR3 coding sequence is TGTGCCAGCAGTTATTCCGGGACAGGCGACTATGGCTACACCTTC.

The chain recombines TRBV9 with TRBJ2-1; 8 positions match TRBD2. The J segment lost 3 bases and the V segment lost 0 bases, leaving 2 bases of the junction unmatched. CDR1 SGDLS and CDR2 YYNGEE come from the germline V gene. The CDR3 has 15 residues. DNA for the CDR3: TGTGCCAGCAGCGTAGTCGGGGGGGTCTACAATGAGCAGTTCTTC. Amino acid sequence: CASSVVGGVYNEQFF.

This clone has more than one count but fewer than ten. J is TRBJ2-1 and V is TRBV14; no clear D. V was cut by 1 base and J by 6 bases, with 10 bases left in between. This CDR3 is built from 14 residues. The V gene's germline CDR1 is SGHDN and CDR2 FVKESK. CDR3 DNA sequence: TGTGCCAGCAGCCAAGGTGGCTTGATCAATGAGCAGTTCTTC. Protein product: CASSQGGLINEQFF.

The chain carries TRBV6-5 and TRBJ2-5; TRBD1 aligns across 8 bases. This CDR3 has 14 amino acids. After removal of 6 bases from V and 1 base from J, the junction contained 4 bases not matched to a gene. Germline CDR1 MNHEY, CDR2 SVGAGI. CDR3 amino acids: CASRGDRSQETQYF. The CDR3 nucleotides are TGTGCCAGCAGAGGGGACAGGTCCCAAGAGACCCAGTACTTC.

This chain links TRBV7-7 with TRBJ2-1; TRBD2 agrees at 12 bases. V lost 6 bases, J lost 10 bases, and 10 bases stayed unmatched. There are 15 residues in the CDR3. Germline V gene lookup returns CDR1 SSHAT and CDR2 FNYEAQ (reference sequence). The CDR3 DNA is TGTGCCAGCAGTCGACTAGCGGGAGAGGTAAAGGAGCAGTTCTTC. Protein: CASSRLAGEVKEQFF.

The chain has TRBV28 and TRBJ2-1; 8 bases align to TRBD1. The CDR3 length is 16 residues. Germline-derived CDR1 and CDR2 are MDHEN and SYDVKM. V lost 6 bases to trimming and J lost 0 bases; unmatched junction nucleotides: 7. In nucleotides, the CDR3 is TGTGCCAGCAGGACGGGACAGGTGTTCTCCTACAATGAGCAGTTCTTC. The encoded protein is CASRTGQVFSYNEQFF.